These 16 T cell receptor beta chains share one sample of origin, sequenced in a study of human T cells and chemical hapten exposure. TCRdb used MiXCR to reprocess the RACE reads, holding one entry per CDR3 protein. The sample lists some 50,000 distinct CDR3 sequences; about 9.3% were seen once. Time point here: patch test 1, 2 weeks after DPC sensitization. Indicated treatment: therapeutic diphenylcyclopropenone sensitization with weekly scalp DPC. The material was whole blood, obtained in connection with sensitization to the hapten diphenylcyclopropenone (DPC). These receptors all stem from a woman between 40 and 55 years old with alopecia areata. Some clones in this sample may be carry-over from other donors' samples.

Worth noting for this clonotype: A read error may explain this, as a much larger clone is one base away. This chain links TRBV7-2 with TRBJ1-2; no reliable D call. The V and J ends lost 1 base and 6 bases respectively, with 12 bases between them. The germline gives CDR1 SGHTA, CDR2 FQGNSA. CDR3 length: 14 amino acids. CDR3 loop: CASSLVRENHGYTF. The CDR3, as DNA: TGTGCCAGCAGCTTAGTGCGGGAAAACCATGGCTACACCTTC.

The sample holds a few counts of this clonotype. The chain recombines TRBV10-3 with TRBJ2-2; D unclear. V was shortened by 6 bases and J by 2 bases, with 7 bases between the two germline ends. The CDR3 has 13 amino acids. CDR1 ENHRY and CDR2 SYGVKD come from the germline V gene. The CDR3 bases are TGTGCCATCAGCCCCTCTAACACCGGGGAGCTGTTTTTT. It yields the protein CAISPSNTGELFF.

The chain links TRBV29-1 to TRBJ1-1; TRBD1 might be the D (5 bases). Germline V CDR1 and CDR2: SQVTM, ANQGSEA. The ends were cut back, 2 bases at V and 2 bases at J, with 12 bases in the middle. The CDR3 covers 14 residues. The CDR3 sequence is CSVELEGLNTEAFF. The CDR3 nucleotides are TGCAGCGTTGAATTAGAGGGGCTTAACACTGAAGCTTTCTTT.

This clonotype was recorded a few times. This rearrangement joins TRBV20-1 to TRBJ2-7; D perhaps matches TRBD2 (6 bases). The CDR3 is made up of 13 amino acids. Trimming removed 3 bases at V and 0 bases at J, with 9 bases between. Germline CDR1 is DFQATT and CDR2 is SNEGSKA (reference sequence). The CDR3 loop reads CSASGGLSYEQYF. As DNA, the CDR3 is TGCAGTGCTAGCGGGGGACTCTCCTACGAGCAGTACTTC.

In this sample, this clonotype turned up many times. V and J are TRBV3-1 and TRBJ2-1; perhaps D is TRBD1 or TRBD2 (5 bases each). CDR1 is LGHDT and CDR2 is YNNKEL in the germline V gene (reference sequence). Trimming took 0 bases from V and 7 from J, leaving 16 bases between them. The length of the CDR3 is 16 residues. The CDR3 spells CASSQEGTPGGNEQFF. CDR3 sequence (DNA): TGTGCCAGCAGCCAAGAGGGAACCCCTGGGGGAAATGAGCAGTTCTTC.

The chain employs TRBV28 and TRBJ2-7; D not resolved. Germline V CDR1 and CDR2: MDHEN, SYDVKM. There are 12 residues in the CDR3. Trimming removed 7 bases from V and 7 bases from J, with 14 bases in between. For the CDR3, the DNA is TGTGCCAGCACTCTTCGCCTTGGTGAGCAGTACTTC. This codes for CASTLRLGEQYF.

This clonotype was recorded many times. This chain connects TRBV29-1 to TRBJ1-3; 11 bases are shared with TRBD1. J was trimmed by 3 bases and V by 6 bases; bases with no gene match: 7. CDR3 size: 15 residues. Germline V gene data show CDR1 as SQVTM and CDR2 as ANQGSEA. This CDR3 is CSVRTGGAGGNTIYF. The CDR3 DNA reads as TGCAGCGTCCGGACAGGGGGCGCCGGTGGAAACACCATATATTTT.

This chain joins TRBV11-2 and TRBJ2-7; weak D call: TRBD1 (6 bases). V shed 4 bases and J shed 2 bases, with 12 bases lying between them. There are 14 residues in the CDR3. CDR1 is SGHAT, CDR2 FQNNGV, per germline. In nucleotides, the CDR3 is TGTGCCAGCAGCTGGAGTGGGGGCGCCTACGAGCAGTACTTC. Encoded protein: CASSWSGGAYEQYF.

This clonotype was recorded a few times. The V gene is TRBV20-1, the J gene TRBJ2-1; D is perhaps TRBD2 (7 bases). Germline V lookup: CDR1 DFQATT, CDR2 SNEGSKA (reference sequence). The ends were cut back, 3 bases at V and 2 bases at J, with 17 bases in the middle. The CDR3 loop spans 16 amino acids. In nucleotides, the CDR3 is TGCAGTGCTAGCGCAACGGGGGGCAGAGCCTACAATGAGCAGTTCTTC. Translating it yields CSASATGGRAYNEQFF.

This rearrangement joins TRBV28 to TRBJ2-2; weak D call: TRBD1 (5 bases). V was shortened by 6 bases and J by 0 bases, with 11 bases between the two germline ends. Per germline, CDR1 MDHEN and CDR2 SYDVKM. The CDR3 is made up of 15 amino acids. CDR3 protein: CASRTPRANTGELFF. The CDR3 DNA follows: TGTGCCAGCAGAACCCCCAGGGCGAACACCGGGGAGCTGTTTTTT.

This clonotype was recorded at least ten times. V is TRBV20-1 and J is TRBJ2-7; unclear D gene. V shed 0 bases and J shed 1 base, with 10 bases lying between them. The CDR3 totals 14 residues. The germline gives CDR1 DFQATT, CDR2 SNEGSKA (reference sequence). Here the CDR3 DNA reads TGCAGTGCTAGAGATGAGTTTGGGTCCTACGAGCAGTACTTC. It yields the protein CSARDEFGSYEQYF.

This clonotype was found many times. CDR3 region: CASSRFDGYTDTQYF. The DNA of the CDR3 is TGTGCCAGCAGCCGGTTTGACGGCTACACAGATACGCAGTATTTT. The gene calls are TRBV7-3 and TRBJ2-3; D is uncertain. The CDR3 has 15 residues. Germline CDR1 is SGHTA and CDR2 is FQGTGA. V lost 5 bases, J lost 2 bases, and 14 bases lay in between.

This clonotype was detected a few times. The chain uses TRBV5-1 and TRBJ2-7; TRBD2 matches 14 bases. The CDR3 runs 17 residues. V shed 4 bases, J shed 0 bases, and the junction held 6 bases outside the gene matches. Germline CDR1 is SGHRS and CDR2 is YFSETQ. Here the CDR3 reads CASSPRTSGGSSYEQYF. The DNA of the CDR3 is TGCGCCAGCAGCCCCCGGACTAGCGGGGGGAGCTCCTACGAGCAGTACTTC. Using reference TRBV5-1 and TRBJ2-7 for the parts outside the CDR3, the full variable domain is KAGVTQTPRYLIKTRGQQVTLSCSPISGHRSVSWYQQTPGQGLQFLFEYFSETQRNKGNFPGRFSGRQFSNSRSEMNVSTLELGDSALYLCASSPRTSGGSSYEQYFGPGTRLTVT.

This clonotype was found many times. The chain links TRBV9 to TRBJ2-3, with TRBD2 matching 10 bases. This CDR3 contains 18 residues. The junction had 12 bases not matched to a gene; V was cut back by 0 bases and J by 5 bases. Germline V gene data show CDR1 as SGDLS and CDR2 as YYNGEE. The CDR3: CASSVEVASGGALDTQYF. CDR3 sequence (DNA): TGTGCCAGCAGCGTAGAGGTAGCCAGCGGGGGGGCCCTAGATACGCAGTATTTT. Using reference TRBV9 and TRBJ2-3 for the parts outside the CDR3, the full variable domain is DSGVTQTPKHLITATGQRVTLRCSPRSGDLSVYWYQQSLDQGLQFLIQYYNGEERAKGNILERFSAQQFPDLHSELNLSSLELGDSALYFCASSVEVASGGALDTQYFGPGTRLTVL.

The chain combines TRBV7-9 with TRBJ1-1; TRBD1 matches 7 bases. Germline V CDR1 and CDR2: SEHNR, FQNEAQ (reference sequence). The CDR3 spans 14 residues. V was clipped by 2 bases and J by 6 bases; unmatched bases: 6. The CDR3 loop reads CASSLYRGTSEAFF. DNA for the CDR3: TGTGCCAGCAGCTTATACAGGGGTACCTCTGAAGCTTTCTTT. Complete variable domain (other parts from reference TRBV7-9 and TRBJ1-1): DTGVSQNPRHKITKRGQNVTFRCDPISEHNRLYWYRQTLGQGPEFLTYFQNEAQLEKSRLLSDRFSAERPKGSFSTLEIQRTEQGDSAMYLCASSLYRGTSEAFFGQGTRLTVV.

This clonotype came up many times. The CDR3 coding sequence is TGTGCCATCAGTGGCCGGATAGCGGGGGGGGCCTACAATGAGCAGTTCTTC. Its protein product is CAISGRIAGGAYNEQFF. The rearrangement joins TRBV10-3 to TRBJ2-1; 11 bases agree with TRBD2. Trimming removed 4 bases from V and 2 bases from J; junction bases left unmatched: 7. The CDR3 covers 17 residues. Germline V CDR1 and CDR2: ENHRY, SYGVKD.